This T cell receptor (beta chain) came from a study of T cell repertoires and HLA-DP antigens. With respect to this clone: What it binds is unknown.

Assay: immunoSEQ multiplex PCR; the TCRdb copy retains only in-frame clones and omits some. The repertoire holds roughly 120,000 clones, with about 92% as singletons. V lost 3 bases, J lost 6 bases, and 17 bases stayed unmatched. CDR3 length: 18 amino acids. Germline V gene sequence: CDR1 SGHDT, CDR2 YYEEEE. The sequencing input was CD4+ T cells from PBMCs. The origin of this receptor is a woman in her late teens or twenties in good health and CMV-seronegative. This sequence joins TRBV5-6 and TRBJ1-5; 8 nucleotides align to TRBD1. The CDR3 loop is CASSSYREPGGQGQPQHF. CDR3 in DNA: TGTGCCAGCAGCTCGTACAGAGAGCCAGGGGGCCAAGGTCAGCCCCAGCATTTT.